The 30 T cell receptor beta chains presented below share a single source sample, sequenced in a study of blood T cell repertoires in COVID-19. Using immunoSEQ multiplex PCR, the repertoire was profiled, and TCRdb retains in-frame clones only, with some absent. Counted here are about 150,000 clones, 83% occurring once; the ten biggest clones make up 12%. The sample taken for sequencing was peripheral blood. These receptors all stem from a woman aged 55-75 years with COVID-19, enrolled during active disease.

V and J are TRBV6-5 and TRBJ2-7; D is uncertain. V was clipped by 8 bases and J by 1 base, with 9 bases between them. The CDR3 consists of 12 residues. Looked up from germline, CDR1 is MNHEY and CDR2 is SVGAGI. The CDR3: CASSRSSYEQYV. DNA for the CDR3: TGTGCCAGCTCGCGGTCTTCCTACGAGCAGTACGTC.

CDR3 amino acids: CASSYTSRGRSEKLFF. The CDR3 DNA reads TGTGCCAGCAGTTACACAAGCAGGGGGAGAAGCGAAAAACTGTTTTTT. V usage is TRBV6-5 and J usage is TRBJ1-4; 7 bases match TRBD1. The CDR3 has 16 amino acids. After removal of 2 bases from V and 8 bases from J, the junction contained 11 bases not matched to a gene. The germline V gene encodes CDR1 MNHEY and CDR2 SVGAGI.

This clone was observed a handful of times. The V gene is TRBV7-6, the J gene TRBJ2-3; TRBD2 agrees at 8 bases. J lost 4 bases, V lost 2 bases, and 5 bases had no gene match. Germline loops: CDR1 SGHVS, CDR2 FNYEAQ. There are 15 residues in the CDR3. The CDR3 protein is CASSLQAGAPDTQYF. In nucleotides, the CDR3 is TGTGCCAGCAGCTTACAAGCGGGGGCCCCAGATACGCAGTATTTT. Filled out from reference TRBV7-6 and TRBJ2-3, the complete variable domain reads GAGVSQSPRYKVTKRGQDVALRCDPISGHVSLYWYRQALGQGPEFLTYFNYEAQQDKSGLPNDRFSAERPEGSISTLTIQRTEQRDSAMYRCASSLQAGAPDTQYFGPGTRLTVL.

This sequence joins TRBV5-5 and TRBJ1-1, with 9 bases that match TRBD1. In germline, CDR1 is SGHKS, CDR2 YYEKEE (reference sequence). The CDR3 length is 15 residues. Trimming removed 4 bases from V and 8 bases from J; junction bases left unmatched: 12. The CDR3 is CASSISGTGYKEAFF. CDR3 DNA sequence: TGTGCCAGCAGCATCTCCGGGACAGGGTATAAGGAAGCTTTCTTT.

V and J are TRBV9 and TRBJ2-2; 8 positions match TRBD2. Germline values: CDR1 SGDLS, CDR2 YYNGEE. The junction had 3 bases not matched to a gene; V was cut back by 1 base and J by 1 base. The CDR3 covers 16 residues. The CDR3 protein is CASSVISGGNTGELFF. The DNA for the CDR3 is TGTGCCAGCAGCGTAATAAGCGGGGGGAACACCGGGGAGCTGTTTTTT. The full variable domain, with the rest looked up from reference TRBV9 and TRBJ2-2, is DSGVTQTPKHLITATGQRVTLRCSPRSGDLSVYWYQQSLDQGLQFLIQYYNGEERAKGNILERFSAQQFPDLHSELNLSSLELGDSALYFCASSVISGGNTGELFFGEGSRLTVL.

A single count supports this clone. The chain is built from TRBV6-1 and TRBJ1-2; 10 nucleotides line up with TRBD1. Germline assignment: CDR1 MNHNS and CDR2 SASEGT. The CDR3 has 17 residues. Losses at the gene ends were 0 bases for V and 2 bases for J; bases not matched to a gene: 6. CDR3 DNA: TGTGCCAGCAGTGAAGCGCTTCGACAGGGGGCGAACTATGGCTACACCTTC. It specifies CASSEALRQGANYGYTF.

The V and J genes are TRBV6-5 and TRBJ2-1; maybe TRBD1 (5 bases). The germline V gene has CDR1 MNHEY and CDR2 SVGAGI. The CDR3 has 15 residues. Trimming shortened V by 6 bases and J by 0 bases, and 12 bases separated the two germline ends. CDR3 DNA sequence: TGTGCCAGCAGGCCTGGGGCCGGCTCCTACAATGAGCAGTTCTTC. Protein: CASRPGAGSYNEQFF.

The chain employs TRBV10-3 and TRBJ1-6, with D perhaps matching TRBD1 (6 bases). The germline V gene encodes CDR1 ENHRY and CDR2 SYGVKD. With 5 bases removed from V and 6 bases from J, the gap between germline ends came to 11 bases. The CDR3 loop spans 14 amino acids. CDR3 loop: CAISSGQLNSPLHF. CDR3 sequence (DNA): TGTGCCATCAGTTCAGGACAGCTTAATTCACCCCTCCACTTT.

The chain links TRBV6-5 to TRBJ2-4, with D unclear. V lost 6 bases and J 5 bases, leaving 11 bases between the germline ends. This CDR3 contains 13 residues. Germline V gene sequence: CDR1 MNHEY, CDR2 SVGAGI. CDR3 bases: TGTGCCAGCAGCTCCCTGACTGAAAACATTCAGTACTTC. The encoded protein is CASSSLTENIQYF.

The chain links TRBV27 to TRBJ2-1, with D tentatively TRBD2 (5 bases). Looked up from germline, CDR1 is MNHEY and CDR2 is SMNVEV (reference sequence). The CDR3 has 15 amino acids. V was trimmed by 5 bases and J by 2 bases, leaving 13 bases between them. Written as DNA, the CDR3 is TGTGCCAGCAGTACCGTACTAGACGCCTACAATGAGCAGTTCTTC. It encodes CASSTVLDAYNEQFF.

This clone has just a few counts. V usage is TRBV30 and J usage is TRBJ1-5, with D possibly TRBD1 on 6 matching bases. The CDR3 is 15 residues long. Trimming removed 3 bases from V and 4 bases from J, with 16 bases in between. Germline lookup yields CDR1 GTSNPN and CDR2 SVGIG (reference sequence). CDR3 nucleotides: TGTGCCTGGAGCCCCCGGGGGGCGCGTAATCAGCCCCAGCATTTT. Translation: CAWSPRGARNQPQHF.

This clone was seen a few times. The CDR3 nucleotides are TGTGCCACCAGCAGAGATTTCCAGGCCTACGAGCAGTACTTC. Protein product: CATSRDFQAYEQYF. The chain links TRBV15 to TRBJ2-7; D remains unclear. Per germline, CDR1 LNHNV and CDR2 YYDKDF (reference sequence). V gave up 0 bases and J gave up 2 bases, with 8 bases separating them. The CDR3 extends over 14 amino acids.

The chain carries TRBV5-1 and TRBJ1-2; a weak D match, TRBD1 (6 bases). Germline CDR1 and CDR2: SGHRS and YFSETQ. V lost 4 bases, J lost 2 bases, and 15 bases lay in between. CDR3 length: 15 residues. The CDR3 loop reads CASSGALTGNYGYTF. In DNA form, the CDR3 reads TGCGCCAGCAGCGGTGCTCTCACAGGGAACTATGGCTACACCTTC.

V gene TRBV6-5 combines with J gene TRBJ1-2; D ambiguous. Deletions cut 7 bases from V and 7 bases from J, with 10 bases between. The CDR3 runs to 11 residues. CDR1 is MNHEY, CDR2 SVGAGI, per germline. The chain's CDR3 is CASTDGVGYTF. The CDR3 DNA reads TGTGCCAGCACCGACGGGGTTGGCTACACCTTC.

The rearrangement links TRBV14 to TRBJ1-6, with 7 bases lining up with TRBD1. V lost 3 bases and J lost 10; bases outside the gene matches: 15. The germline V gene encodes CDR1 SGHDN and CDR2 FVKESK. The CDR3 totals 17 residues. The CDR3 DNA is TGTGCCAGCAGCCATCGAGGGGGCAGTGGGCGCGGCTCACCCCTCCACTTT. This codes for CASSHRGGSGRGSPLHF.

This chain uses TRBV12-5 with TRBJ2-7, with 7 nucleotides matching TRBD1. V shed 6 bases and J 4 bases; nucleotides not matched to a gene: 6. This CDR3 has 13 residues. The germline CDR1 and CDR2 sequences are LGHNT and FRNRAP. This CDR3 reads CASGWGQSYEQYF. In DNA form, the CDR3 reads TGTGCTAGTGGATGGGGACAGTCGTACGAGCAGTACTTC.

The chain employs TRBV18 and TRBJ1-4, with D possibly being TRBD1 (5 bases). This CDR3 is 13 amino acids long. CDR1 is KGHSH and CDR2 is LQKENI in the germline V gene. V dropped 0 bases and J dropped 8 bases, with 7 bases sitting between them. CDR3 in amino acids: CASSPPTVEKLFF. Written as DNA, the CDR3 is TGTGCCAGCTCACCACCGACAGTGGAAAAACTGTTTTTT.

This clone was picked up one time. The V gene is TRBV6-5, the J gene TRBJ1-2; a possible D gene is TRBD1 (6 bases). This CDR3 has 12 amino acids. Germline V gene lookup returns CDR1 MNHEY and CDR2 SVGAGI. Trimming removed 8 bases from V and 6 bases from J, with 13 bases in between. CDR3 region: CASRAGVNGYTF. The CDR3 DNA follows: TGTGCCAGCCGAGCAGGGGTGAATGGCTACACCTTC.

The chain combines TRBV9 with TRBJ1-4; 7 positions agree with TRBD1. Germline V CDR1 and CDR2: SGDLS, YYNGEE. V lost 0 bases to trimming and J lost 5 bases; unmatched junction nucleotides: 4. The CDR3 consists of 15 residues. The CDR3 DNA follows: TGTGCCAGCAGCGTAGGACACAGGGGAAATGAAAAACTGTTTTTT. Translated, it gives CASSVGHRGNEKLFF.

The gene calls are TRBV6-5 and TRBJ2-2, with a possible D match to TRBD1 (6 bases). The CDR3 is 15 amino acids. V was pared by 4 bases and J by 4 bases, with 13 bases between. Germline V lookup: CDR1 MNHEY, CDR2 SVGAGI. The CDR3 loop is CASSSWGLPTGELFF. The DNA of the CDR3 is TGTGCCAGCAGTTCTTGGGGGCTCCCCACCGGGGAGCTGTTTTTT.

This chain links TRBV7-9 with TRBJ1-1; D possibly corresponds to TRBD1 (6 bases). In germline, CDR1 is SEHNR, CDR2 FQNEAQ (reference sequence). Trimming cost V 5 bases and J 4 bases, with 20 bases left between them. The CDR3 is 16 amino acids. The CDR3 DNA reads as TGTGCCAGCAGCGACGGACAGAGAATTCCTCGCACTGAAGCTTTCTTT. Translating gives CASSDGQRIPRTEAFF.

The V and J genes are TRBV10-3 and TRBJ1-2; D is unresolved. The CDR3 spans 14 residues. V dropped 0 bases and J dropped 7 bases, with 12 bases sitting between them. Germline V gene data show CDR1 as ENHRY and CDR2 as SYGVKD. The CDR3 DNA reads as TGTGCCATCAGTGAGTCGAGGGCAGGAGGTGGCTACACCTTC. Encoded protein: CAISESRAGGGYTF.

This clone was counted a single time. The CDR3 coding sequence is TGCGCCAGCAGCCTTTACGGGACTAGCGGGGTATACGAGCAGTACTTC. Its protein product is CASSLYGTSGVYEQYF. The chain employs TRBV4-1 and TRBJ2-7; 13 nucleotides align to TRBD2. CDR3 length equals 16 residues. CDR1 MGHRA and CDR2 YSYEKL come from the germline V gene. With V trimmed by 4 bases and J by 4 bases, 7 bases remained unmatched.

This sequence joins TRBV5-6 and TRBJ1-5, with D perhaps matching TRBD1 (6 bases). The CDR3 sequence is 14 residues long. V was pared by 4 bases and J by 3 bases, with 11 bases between. Germline-derived CDR1 and CDR2 are SGHDT and YYEEEE. Here the CDR3 DNA reads TGTGCCAGCAGCAAGGACAGTTTCAATCAGCCCCAGCATTTT. Translation: CASSKDSFNQPQHF.

This CDR3 is CASYISGLAGTGANVLTF. DNA of the CDR3: TGTGCCAGCTATATTAGTGGACTAGCGGGAACGGGGGCCAACGTCCTGACTTTC. V and J are TRBV7-9 and TRBJ2-6, with TRBD2 identical over 12 bases. The CDR3 spans 18 residues. The germline V gene encodes CDR1 SEHNR and CDR2 FQNEAQ (reference sequence). V dropped 8 bases and J dropped 4; count of bases not matched to a gene: 12.

The chain uses TRBV25-1 and TRBJ2-7, with 12 bases identical to TRBD1. Per the germline V gene, CDR1 is MGHDK and CDR2 is SYGVNS. The length of the CDR3 is 15 residues. J gave up 6 bases and V 5 bases, and 8 bases lay outside the gene matches. CDR3 coding DNA: TGTGCCAGCAGTATACCCGGGACAGGGGGCGGCGAGCAGTACTTC. This codes for CASSIPGTGGGEQYF.

The rearrangement links TRBV5-1 to TRBJ2-1; the D is unclear. This CDR3 is built from 15 residues. Trimming took 0 bases from V and 4 from J, leaving 11 bases between them. Germline V gene data show CDR1 as SGHRS and CDR2 as YFSETQ. Here the CDR3 reads CASSLESKLYNEQFF. CDR3 nucleotide sequence: TGCGCCAGCAGCTTGGAGAGCAAACTTTACAATGAGCAGTTCTTC.

The chain joins TRBV7-8 to TRBJ1-2; D possibly corresponds to TRBD1 (6 bases). V was shortened by 4 bases and J by 0 bases, with 15 bases between the two germline ends. The CDR3 length is 16 residues. CDR1 is SGHVS, CDR2 FQNEAQ, per germline. The CDR3 here is CASSSSTAGANYGYTF. In DNA form, the CDR3 reads TGTGCCAGCAGCTCAAGTACGGCAGGGGCTAACTATGGCTACACCTTC.

CDR3 region: CASSFAPLRELFF. The DNA of the CDR3 is TGTGCCAGCAGCTTCGCCCCTCTTCGAGAACTGTTTTTT. The V gene is TRBV7-2, the J gene TRBJ1-4; no reliable D call. Germline V CDR1 and CDR2: SGHTA, FQGNSA. CDR3 length equals 13 residues. The V end lost 3 bases, the J end lost 12 bases, and 14 bases lay between the germline ends.

The chain links TRBV10-3 to TRBJ1-1; D unclear. V dropped 4 bases and J dropped 8 bases, with 14 bases sitting between them. Germline V lookup: CDR1 ENHRY, CDR2 SYGVKD. The CDR3 length is 13 residues. CDR3 nucleotide sequence: TGTGCCATCAGTGGACTTAGTCCTCCGGAAGCTTTCTTT. Amino acids: CAISGLSPPEAFF.